What follows are 29 T cell receptor beta chains derived from one specimen sequenced in a study of CD8 T cells in ankylosing spondylitis. Their antigens are not known. MiXCR, applied by TCRdb to the 5' RACE reads, yields one record per CDR3 protein. The profile shows roughly 700,000 distinct CDR3 sequences, roughly 19% of them singletons. General study findings and limits: For ankylosing spondylitis blood, a TCR beta motif of several highly homologous variants appeared characteristic.

The specimen was blood, either unsorted or a sorted T cell fraction (not recorded which). These receptors originate from a male donor with ankylosing spondylitis.

The chain carries TRBV2 and TRBJ2-1; the D gene could be TRBD1 or TRBD2 (5 bases each). V shed 6 bases and J shed 4 bases, with 10 bases lying between them. This CDR3 region has 13 residues. Germline V gene data show CDR1 as SNHLY and CDR2 as FYNNEI. The CDR3 nucleotides read TGTGCCAGCAGGGGGGACCGGTACAATGAGCAGTTCTTC. It codes for CASRGDRYNEQFF.

In this sample, this clonotype turned up many times. The rearrangement joins TRBV4-1 to TRBJ1-2; 7 bases are a match to TRBD1. This CDR3 is 15 amino acids long. Unmatched junction bases numbered 5, after V lost 0 bases and J lost 4 bases. Germline values: CDR1 MGHRA, CDR2 YSYEKL. The CDR3 loop is CASSQETGWPYGYTF. For the CDR3, the DNA is TGCGCCAGCAGCCAAGAGACAGGGTGGCCCTATGGCTACACCTTC.

The chain has TRBV20-1 and TRBJ2-1, with 9 bases aligning to TRBD2. V trimming: 6 bases; J trimming: 4 bases; junction bases outside the gene matches: 13. CDR1 is DFQATT, CDR2 SNEGSKA, per germline (reference sequence). The CDR3 spans 16 residues. CDR3 protein: CSAQAASGDKYNEQFF. CDR3 bases: TGCAGTGCGCAGGCCGCTAGCGGGGACAAATACAATGAGCAGTTCTTC.

The chain links TRBV20-1 to TRBJ2-2; D not certain. The germline V gene encodes CDR1 DFQATT and CDR2 SNEGSKA (reference sequence). This CDR3 comprises 16 residues. The germline V and J ends were trimmed by 1 base and 3 bases, with 15 bases remaining between them. DNA of the CDR3: TGCAGTGCTAGAGTAGAACGGTCCTCGTACACCGGGGAGCTGTTTTTT. Its translation is CSARVERSSYTGELFF.

V gene TRBV7-3 combines with J gene TRBJ2-3, with 8 bases that match TRBD1. J lost 1 base, V lost 5 bases, and 11 bases had no gene match. CDR1 is SGHTA and CDR2 is FQGTGA in the germline V gene. The CDR3 runs to 17 residues. CDR3 coding DNA: TGTGCCAGCAGCCGTCGAGGACAGGGTTATGGCACAGATACGCAGTATTTT. This translates into CASSRRGQGYGTDTQYF.

The chain carries TRBV9 and TRBJ2-2, with D tentatively TRBD1 or TRBD2 (5 bases each). The CDR3 runs to 16 residues. The germline CDR1 and CDR2 sequences are SGDLS and YYNGEE. The V gene lost 1 base and the J gene lost 4 bases, with 14 bases spanning the gap. CDR3 DNA sequence: TGTGCCAGCAGCGTATCATCGGGGCTAAGCACCGGGGAGCTGTTTTTT. This codes for CASSVSSGLSTGELFF.

This clonotype occurred a few times. The V and J genes are TRBV20-1 and TRBJ2-7, with a weak D call TRBD2 (5 bases). The CDR3 runs to 17 residues. With 0 bases removed from V and 6 bases from J, the gap between germline ends came to 24 bases. CDR1 and CDR2 (germline): DFQATT, SNEGSKA (reference sequence). The CDR3 DNA reads TGCAGTGCTAGAGATACCTCTGGTGGGCTAGCAGATATCGAGCAGTACTTC. Translated, it gives CSARDTSGGLADIEQYF.

This chain joins TRBV3-1 and TRBJ1-4; the match to TRBD1 covers 7 bases. J lost 11 bases, V lost 1 base, and 10 bases had no gene match. CDR3 size: 15 residues. Germline V gene lookup returns CDR1 LGHDT and CDR2 YNNKEL (reference sequence). CDR3 in amino acids: CASSQADRAQGKLFF. Written as DNA, the CDR3 is TGTGCCAGCAGCCAAGCTGACAGGGCTCAGGGGAAACTGTTTTTT.

The V and J genes are TRBV3-1 and TRBJ1-1; D call uncertain. V was trimmed by 5 bases and J by 0 bases, leaving 13 bases between them. CDR1 and CDR2 (germline): LGHDT, YNNKEL (reference sequence). The CDR3 extends over 15 amino acids. The CDR3 loop reads CASSRAGALNTEAFF. The DNA for the CDR3 is TGTGCCAGCAGCAGAGCAGGCGCCCTGAACACTGAAGCTTTCTTT.

The chain joins TRBV4-2 to TRBJ2-7; 8 bases fit TRBD2. Germline V lookup: CDR1 LGHNA, CDR2 YNFKEQ. This CDR3 comprises 18 residues. Trimming took 4 bases from V and 3 from J; bases not matched to a gene: 17. Written as DNA, the CDR3 is TGTGCCAGCAGCCTTCATTCAGACGTAGCGGGACTAGTCTACGAGCAGTACTTC. Translation gives CASSLHSDVAGLVYEQYF.

This clonotype has just a few counts. V usage is TRBV7-8 and J usage is TRBJ1-5; 9 bases are shared with TRBD1. This CDR3 is built from 16 residues. Germline CDR1 is SGHVS and CDR2 is FQNEAQ. V shed 5 bases, J shed 5 bases, and the junction held 10 bases outside the gene matches. CDR3 sequence reads: CASSPHDRGVDQPQHF. CDR3 sequence (DNA): TGTGCCAGCAGCCCCCACGACAGGGGGGTGGATCAGCCCCAGCATTTT.

This clonotype was detected ten times or more. Relative to the germline gene, one junction end is altered; a read error may explain this. The V call is TRBV28, the J call TRBJ2-7, with a weak D call TRBD1 (6 bases). CDR3 length: 13 amino acids. Germline loops: CDR1 MDHEN, CDR2 SYDVKM. CDR3 sequence: CASSLTGLYEQYF. CDR3 nucleotide sequence: TGCGCCAGCAGCTTAACAGGGCTGTACGAGCAGTACTTC.

This clonotype was seen only a few times. J is TRBJ2-7 and V is TRBV12-3 or TRBV12-4, with D maybe TRBD1 (5 bases). The CDR3 is made up of 13 amino acids. V was cut by 7 bases and J by 2 bases, with 12 bases left in between. CDR3 nucleotide sequence: TGTGCCAGCACCACGGCAGGGACCTACGAGCAGTACTTC. It translates to CASTTAGTYEQYF.

This clonotype was observed a few times. This chain connects TRBV29-1 to TRBJ2-1; tentative D call: TRBD2 (6 bases). Trimming took 7 bases from V and 7 from J, leaving 17 bases between them. CDR1 is SQVTM and CDR2 is ANQGSEA in the germline V gene. The CDR3 runs 13 residues. The CDR3 DNA reads as TGCAGCGCACACAGGCCGGAGGGAAATGAGCAGTTCTTC. It encodes CSAHRPEGNEQFF.

In DNA form, the CDR3 reads TGTGCCAGCAGCCCCGTTGTGGGCCGGGGTGAGCAGTTCTTC. Translated, it gives CASSPVVGRGEQFF. The chain combines TRBV9 with TRBJ2-1; a possible D gene is TRBD2 (5 bases). Germline assignment: CDR1 SGDLS and CDR2 YYNGEE. The CDR3 covers 14 residues. V dropped 4 bases and J dropped 9 bases, with 17 bases sitting between them.

This clonotype has more than one count but fewer than ten. The chain joins TRBV20-1 to TRBJ2-2; D is undetermined. Germline values: CDR1 DFQATT, CDR2 SNEGSKA (reference sequence). The CDR3 covers 15 residues. V lost 3 bases to trimming and J lost 0 bases, with 11 bases between them. The CDR3 loop reads CSASDLVANTGELFF. CDR3 nucleotides: TGCAGTGCTAGTGACCTGGTAGCGAACACCGGGGAGCTGTTTTTT.

The chain uses TRBV20-1 and TRBJ2-3; D unresolved. The CDR3 loop spans 13 amino acids. Germline V gives CDR1 DFQATT, CDR2 SNEGSKA (reference sequence). V was shortened by 3 bases and J by 6 bases, with 13 bases between the two germline ends. CDR3 amino acids: CSARVPDRDTQYF. The CDR3 coding sequence is TGCAGTGCTAGGGTTCCGGATCGGGATACGCAGTATTTT.

This clonotype was counted ten times or more. This chain uses TRBV29-1 with TRBJ2-3, with TRBD1 matching 8 bases. V shed 5 bases, J shed 0 bases, and the junction held 4 bases outside the gene matches. Germline lookup yields CDR1 SQVTM and CDR2 ANQGSEA. The CDR3 has 14 amino acids. This CDR3 reads CSVHQGASTDTQYF. DNA of the CDR3: TGCAGCGTTCATCAGGGGGCAAGCACAGATACGCAGTATTTT.

This chain joins TRBV7-6 and TRBJ2-7, with a tentative D call TRBD2 (6 bases). The germline gives CDR1 SGHVS, CDR2 FNYEAQ. This CDR3 contains 17 residues. V was trimmed by 5 bases and J by 0 bases, leaving 20 bases between them. For the CDR3, the DNA is TGTGCCAGCAGCCCCCCCGGGCGGGGCCTTCACTCCTACGAGCAGTACTTC. It is translated as CASSPPGRGLHSYEQYF.

This clonotype was found a few times. The chain links TRBV27 to TRBJ1-1; D not certain. The CDR3 is 15 amino acids. V was cut by 3 bases and J by 0 bases, with 11 bases left in between. CDR1 and CDR2 from the germline V gene are MNHEY and SMNVEV (reference sequence). The CDR3 loop reads CASSFGYGMNTEAFF. The DNA of the CDR3 is TGTGCCAGCAGTTTTGGTTATGGGATGAACACTGAAGCTTTCTTT.

The table lists this clonotype with a few counts. The V and J genes are TRBV20-1 and TRBJ2-1; D is uncertain. The CDR3 extends over 14 amino acids. The V gene lost 2 bases and the J gene lost 0 bases, with 8 bases spanning the gap. Per germline, CDR1 DFQATT and CDR2 SNEGSKA (reference sequence). This chain's CDR3 is CSARQRSSYNEQFF. The CDR3, as DNA: TGCAGTGCTAGACAGAGGAGCTCCTACAATGAGCAGTTCTTC.

The gene calls are TRBV19 and TRBJ2-1, with TRBD2 identical over 9 bases. Losses at the gene ends were 3 bases for V and 4 bases for J; bases not matched to a gene: 4. Germline V lookup: CDR1 LNHDA, CDR2 SQIVND (reference sequence). The CDR3 spans 15 residues. The CDR3 sequence is CASSIATSGYNEQFF. DNA of the CDR3: TGTGCCAGTAGTATCGCGACTAGCGGATACAATGAGCAGTTCTTC.

A few counts support this clonotype. The chain has TRBV5-1 and TRBJ2-7; TRBD1 matches at 11 bases. J lost 7 bases, V lost 4 bases, and 10 bases had no gene match. The CDR3 covers 15 residues. Per germline, CDR1 SGHRS and CDR2 YFSETQ. CDR3 region: CASSNQDRGLREQYF. CDR3 sequence (DNA): TGCGCCAGCAGCAACCAGGACAGGGGGCTTCGTGAGCAGTACTTC.

This clonotype was seen more than once but under ten times. The CDR3 nucleotides read TGTGCCAGCAGTCCAGTAGCGCCACAAGAGACCCAGTACTTC. Protein product: CASSPVAPQETQYF. The J gene is TRBJ2-5, the V gene TRBV12-3 or TRBV12-4, with D perhaps matching TRBD2 (5 bases). The CDR3 runs 14 residues. The V gene lost 5 bases and the J gene lost 2 bases, with 12 bases spanning the gap.

The chain combines TRBV5-1 with TRBJ2-3; D gene uncertain. The CDR3 runs 14 residues. Trimming stripped 8 bases from V and 3 bases from J, with 16 bases between. Germline CDR1 is SGHRS and CDR2 is YFSETQ. The CDR3 bases are TGCGCCAGTCGTACGGGCCCCTCGACAGATACGCAGTATTTT. Translated: CASRTGPSTDTQYF.

This clonotype was seen a few times. This chain links TRBV13 with TRBJ2-1; 8 bases agree with TRBD2. CDR3 length: 18 amino acids. Germline values: CDR1 PRHDT, CDR2 FYEKMQ (reference sequence). J was trimmed by 1 base and V by 6 bases; bases with no gene match: 14. CDR3 nucleotide sequence: TGTGCCAGCAGGACCCTCGAAGCGGGAGTAGGGTCCTACAATGAGCAGTTCTTC. Protein product: CASRTLEAGVGSYNEQFF. Full variable domain (remainder filled in from reference TRBV13 and TRBJ2-1): AAGVIQSPRHLIKEKRETATLKCYPIPRHDTVYWYQQGPGQDPQFLISFYEKMQSDKGSIPDRFSAQQFSDYHSELNMSSLELGDSALYFCASRTLEAGVGSYNEQFFGPGTRLTVL.

The rearrangement links TRBV6-1 to TRBJ1-5, with a tentative D call TRBD1 (5 bases). Between the trimmed V and J ends, which lost 7 bases and 6 bases, there was a span of 16 bases. The CDR3 is made up of 14 amino acids. Looked up from germline, CDR1 is MNHNS and CDR2 is SASEGT. CDR3 in amino acids: CASKYPGGAQPQHF. The CDR3 coding sequence is TGTGCCAGCAAGTATCCGGGGGGAGCTCAGCCCCAGCATTTT.

This rearrangement joins TRBV2 to TRBJ1-5, with D uncertain. The length of the CDR3 is 14 residues. V was trimmed by 7 bases and J by 5 bases, leaving 15 bases between them. The V gene's germline CDR1 is SNHLY and CDR2 FYNNEI. The CDR3 region has the DNA TGTGCCAGCACTCCTTCAGAAAAAGATCAGCCCCAGCATTTT. Translation gives CASTPSEKDQPQHF.

This clonotype came up a few times. The V call is TRBV4-1, the J call TRBJ1-2, with D possibly TRBD1 on 5 matching bases. The germline CDR1 and CDR2 sequences are MGHRA and YSYEKL. The V end lost 4 bases, the J end lost 4 bases, and 16 bases lay between the germline ends. The CDR3 length is 15 residues. Here the CDR3 reads CASSLALTALYGYTF. The CDR3 nucleotides are TGCGCCAGCAGCCTAGCTCTGACAGCGCTCTATGGCTACACCTTC.